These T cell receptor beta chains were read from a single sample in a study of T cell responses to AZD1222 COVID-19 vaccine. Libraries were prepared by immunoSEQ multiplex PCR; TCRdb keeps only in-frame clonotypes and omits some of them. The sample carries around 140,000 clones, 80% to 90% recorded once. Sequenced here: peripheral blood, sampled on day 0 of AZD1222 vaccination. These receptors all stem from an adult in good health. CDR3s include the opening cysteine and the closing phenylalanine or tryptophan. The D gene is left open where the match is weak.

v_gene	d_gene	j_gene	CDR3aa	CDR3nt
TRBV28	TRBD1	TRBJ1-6	CATFLTGGNSPLHF	TGTGCCACCTTCCTTACAGGGGGTAATTCACCCCTCCACTTT
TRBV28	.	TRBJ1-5	CATIRQGNQPQHF	TGTGCCACTATCAGACAGGGCAATCAGCCCCAGCATTTT
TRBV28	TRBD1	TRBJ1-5	CASSPPDRGQQPQHF	TGTGCCAGCAGCCCCCCCGACAGGGGGCAACAGCCCCAGCATTTT
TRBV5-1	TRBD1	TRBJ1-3	CASSLWGQGVSGNTIYF	TGCGCCAGCAGCTTATGGGGACAGGGTGTTTCTGGAAACACCATATATTTT
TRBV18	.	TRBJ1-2	CASSWTDYGYTF	TGTGCCAGCTCCTGGACAGACTATGGCTACACCTTC
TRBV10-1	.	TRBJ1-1	CASPPGDDRNTEAFF	TGCGCCAGCCCACCGGGTGACGATAGGAACACTGAAGCTTTCTTT
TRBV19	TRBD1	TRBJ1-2	CASSITGGDFFGHGYTF	TGTGCCAGTAGTATAACAGGGGGTGACTTCTTCGGTCATGGCTACACCTTC
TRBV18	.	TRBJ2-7	CASSPVSSNEQYF	TGTGCCAGCTCACCAGTTAGTTCCAACGAGCAGTACTTC
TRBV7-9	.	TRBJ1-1	CASRPGRTGDGTEAFF	TGTGCCAGCAGGCCAGGGCGTACGGGGGACGGCACTGAAGCTTTCTTT
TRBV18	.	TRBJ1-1	CASSPSQNTEAFF	TGTGCCAGCTCACCCTCCCAGAACACTGAAGCTTTCTTT
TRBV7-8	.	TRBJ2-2	CASRRQFINTGELFF	TGTGCCAGCAGGAGACAGTTTATTAACACCGGGGAGCTGTTTTTT
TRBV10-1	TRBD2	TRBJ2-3	CASSEYRDTPGLAGECRNTQYF	TGCGCCAGCAGTGAGTACCGGGACACGCCGGGACTAGCGGGAGAGTGCAGGAATACGCAGTATTTT
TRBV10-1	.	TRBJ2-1	CASLHRDTYNEQFF	TGCGCCAGCCTCCACAGGGACACTTACAATGAGCAGTTCTTC
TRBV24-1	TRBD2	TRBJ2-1	CATSDTSGRALGEQFF	TGTGCCACCAGTGACACTAGCGGGAGGGCCCTGGGTGAGCAGTTCTTC
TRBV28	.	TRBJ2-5	CASSLGLAVETQYF	TGTGCCAGCAGTTTGGGGCTAGCTGTGGAGACCCAGTACTTC